Listed here are 20 T cell receptor beta chains from one sample, sequenced in a study of identifying expanded T cells in peripheral blood. Clones were sequenced by immunoSEQ multiplex PCR, and TCRdb holds only the in-frame ones, with some missing. Counted here are some 80,000 clones, 80% to 90% occurring once; the ten biggest clones make up about 7%. Sequencing input: blood. Receptors originate from a person between 18 and 75 years old in good health.

J is TRBJ1-3 and V is TRBV13; the D gene is possibly TRBD1 (6 bases). V lost 5 bases and J lost 0, with 11 bases in between. The germline V gene encodes CDR1 PRHDT and CDR2 FYEKMQ (reference sequence). The CDR3 is made up of 15 amino acids. The chain's CDR3 is CASSPDRSSGNTIYF. In DNA, the CDR3 is TGTGCCAGCAGCCCCGACAGGTCCTCTGGAAACACCATATATTTT.

This chain joins TRBV27 and TRBJ2-5, with D hard to call. Trimming cost V 3 bases and J 5 bases, with 7 bases left between them. The CDR3 length is 12 residues. Germline lookup yields CDR1 MNHEY and CDR2 SMNVEV (reference sequence). CDR3 coding DNA: TGTGCCAGCAGTTTTAAACTGGAGACCCAGTACTTC. Translating gives CASSFKLETQYF.

This clone was detected only once. V gene TRBV10-3 combines with J gene TRBJ2-7; 7 bases match TRBD1. V shed 7 bases and J 1 base; nucleotides not matched to a gene: 4. The CDR3 runs 13 residues. Germline loops: CDR1 ENHRY, CDR2 SYGVKD. CDR3 protein: CAITGDSSYEQYF. The CDR3 coding sequence is TGTGCCATCACCGGGGACAGTTCCTACGAGCAGTACTTC.

The genes are TRBV9 and TRBJ2-2, with TRBD1 matching over 7 bases. The ends lost 3 bases at V and 6 bases at J; junction bases unmatched: 5. The CDR3 has 14 amino acids. Germline V gene sequence: CDR1 SGDLS, CDR2 YYNGEE. The DNA for the CDR3 is TGTGCCAGCAGCGCTCCAGACAGGGCCGGGGAGCTGTTTTTT. It codes for CASSAPDRAGELFF.

The V call is TRBV7-3, the J call TRBJ2-1; tentatively, D is TRBD1 or TRBD2 (5 bases each). The CDR3 is 15 amino acids. Trimming removed 4 bases from V and 6 bases from J, with 16 bases in between. The germline gives CDR1 SGHTA, CDR2 FQGTGA. The CDR3 sequence: CASSSPGAFTNEQFF. DNA of the CDR3: TGTGCCAGCAGCTCACCCGGGGCATTTACCAATGAGCAGTTCTTC.

Of note for this clone: Sequence at one end of the junction differs from germline and may be a read error. This sequence joins TRBV7-9 and TRBJ2-5; D gene unclear. Germline-derived CDR1 and CDR2 are SEHNR and FQNEAQ (reference sequence). CDR3 length equals 15 residues. CDR3 sequence (DNA): TGCGCCAGCAGCCAAGATGCGGCGTACCAAGAGACCCAGTACTTC. The encoded protein is CASSQDAAYQETQYF.

This clone has more than one count but fewer than ten. This CDR3 is CASSHNDRYTGELFF. CDR3 coding DNA: TGCGCCAGCAGCCACAACGACAGGTACACCGGGGAGCTGTTTTTT. The chain has TRBV4-1 and TRBJ2-2; perhaps TRBD1 as D (6 bases). Trimming stripped 3 bases from V and 3 bases from J, with 11 bases between. Germline CDR1 is MGHRA and CDR2 is YSYEKL. The CDR3 sequence is 15 residues long.

The chain carries TRBV7-7 and TRBJ2-2; 9 bases agree with TRBD2. Germline V gene sequence: CDR1 SSHAT, CDR2 FNYEAQ (reference sequence). The length of the CDR3 is 15 residues. V gave up 5 bases and J gave up 4 bases; unmatched junction bases: 5. The chain's CDR3 is CASSPGLASTGELFF. The CDR3 coding sequence is TGTGCCAGCAGCCCGGGACTAGCCAGCACCGGGGAGCTGTTTTTT.

The chain has TRBV29-1 and TRBJ1-2; 7 bases are a match to TRBD1. From germline, CDR1 is SQVTM and CDR2 ANQGSEA. This CDR3 region has 14 residues. Trimming at V came to 4 bases and at J to 4 bases, leaving 9 bases not matched to a gene. The chain's CDR3 is CSVGDSAQGYGYTF. CDR3 DNA sequence: TGCAGCGTTGGGGACAGCGCCCAAGGCTATGGCTACACCTTC.

The chain employs TRBV5-4 and TRBJ2-6; a weak D match, TRBD2 (5 bases). The CDR3 is made up of 18 amino acids. V gave up 4 bases and J gave up 0 bases, with 17 bases separating them. Looked up from germline, CDR1 is SGHNT and CDR2 is YYREEE (reference sequence). CDR3 region: CASSVEALGASGANVLTF. As DNA, the CDR3 is TGTGCCAGCAGCGTGGAGGCTTTGGGAGCCTCTGGGGCCAACGTCCTGACTTTC. Variable domain in full (rest from reference TRBV5-4 and TRBJ2-6): ETGVTQSPTHLIKTRGQQVTLRCSSQSGHNTVSWYQQALGQGPQFIFQYYREEENGRGNFPPRFSGLQFPNYSSELNVNALELDDSALYLCASSVEALGASGANVLTFGAGSRLTVL.

The rearrangement uses TRBV2 and TRBJ2-5; no clear D gene. V shed 2 bases and J shed 5 bases, with 3 bases lying between them. This CDR3 contains 11 residues. CDR1 is SNHLY and CDR2 is FYNNEI in the germline V gene. CDR3 sequence (DNA): TGTGCCAGCAGTGAAAGGGAGACCCAGTACTTC. Protein: CASSERETQYF.

This rearrangement joins TRBV13 to TRBJ1-1; maybe TRBD1 (5 bases). V dropped 0 bases and J dropped 6 bases, with 14 bases sitting between them. This CDR3 spans 15 amino acids. CDR1 PRHDT and CDR2 FYEKMQ come from the germline V gene (reference sequence). As DNA, the CDR3 is TGTGCCAGCAGCTTAGGTGCGAGGGGATGGGCTGAAGCTTTCTTT. This encodes CASSLGARGWAEAFF.

The V gene is TRBV6-1, the J gene TRBJ1-1; D gene ambiguous. The germline CDR1 and CDR2 sequences are MNHNS and SASEGT. Trimming cost V 1 base and J 3 bases, with 9 bases left between them. The CDR3 has 14 amino acids. The CDR3 DNA reads TGTGCCAGCAGTGAAGGGGTGGAATACACTGAAGCTTTCTTT. Its translation: CASSEGVEYTEAFF.

The chain carries TRBV13 and TRBJ2-7, with 7 bases aligning to TRBD1. The trim removed 6 bases at V and 2 bases at J, leaving 10 bases unmatched. There are 15 residues in the CDR3. CDR1 PRHDT and CDR2 FYEKMQ come from the germline V gene (reference sequence). The CDR3 spells CASRKDRDQPYEQYF. In DNA form, the CDR3 reads TGTGCCAGCAGGAAAGACAGGGATCAGCCCTACGAGCAGTACTTC.

The chain carries TRBV4-3 and TRBJ2-7; the match to TRBD1 covers 9 bases. CDR3 length: 16 residues. The germline V gene encodes CDR1 LGHNA and CDR2 YSLEER. Trimming removed 0 bases from V and 5 bases from J; junction bases left unmatched: 8. The CDR3 region is CASSQEETGGFDEQYF. The CDR3 DNA follows: TGCGCCAGCAGCCAAGAGGAGACAGGGGGGTTCGACGAGCAGTACTTC.

The chain joins TRBV30 to TRBJ2-3, with D unclear. Trimming left V 3 bases short and J 3 bases short, with 10 bases between. Germline assignment: CDR1 GTSNPN and CDR2 SVGIG (reference sequence). The CDR3 runs to 13 residues. The CDR3 DNA is TGTGCCTGGAGAGGTAGGGTGACAGATACGCAGTATTTT. Amino acids: CAWRGRVTDTQYF.

This rearrangement joins TRBV27 to TRBJ1-2, with D possibly TRBD1 on 6 matching bases. The CDR3 is 15 amino acids. Germline V CDR1 and CDR2: MNHEY, SMNVEV (reference sequence). V gave up 6 bases and J gave up 7 bases, with 21 bases separating them. The CDR3 spells CASRLGGGASPGYTF. For the CDR3, the DNA is TGTGCCAGCAGACTAGGGGGGGGCGCGTCCCCTGGCTACACCTTC.

Here the CDR3 DNA reads TGTGCCAGCAGCTTGGCCGGGACAGGATCCAGTGAAAAACTGTTTTTT. As protein: CASSLAGTGSSEKLFF. This rearrangement joins TRBV5-6 to TRBJ1-4; the match to TRBD1 covers 8 bases. This CDR3 comprises 16 residues. Germline V gives CDR1 SGHDT, CDR2 YYEEEE. V lost 0 bases and J lost 7; bases outside the gene matches: 8.

The V gene is TRBV18, the J gene TRBJ2-7; TRBD1 or TRBD2 may be the D gene (7 bases each). The V gene's germline CDR1 is KGHSH and CDR2 LQKENI. Deletions cut 4 bases from V and 3 bases from J, with 19 bases between. This CDR3 comprises 16 residues. CDR3 sequence: CASSLFDGRGGYEQYF. In DNA, the CDR3 is TGTGCCAGCTCACTCTTCGACGGCAGGGGGGGCTACGAGCAGTACTTC.

This clone has only one observation. J is TRBJ2-7 and V is TRBV2, with D hard to call. V lost 0 bases and J lost 12, with 15 bases in between. Germline lookup yields CDR1 SNHLY and CDR2 FYNNEI. The CDR3 is 13 amino acids. CDR3: CASSEALGARRYF. CDR3 nucleotides: TGTGCCAGCAGTGAAGCGCTTGGAGCCCGACGGTACTTC.